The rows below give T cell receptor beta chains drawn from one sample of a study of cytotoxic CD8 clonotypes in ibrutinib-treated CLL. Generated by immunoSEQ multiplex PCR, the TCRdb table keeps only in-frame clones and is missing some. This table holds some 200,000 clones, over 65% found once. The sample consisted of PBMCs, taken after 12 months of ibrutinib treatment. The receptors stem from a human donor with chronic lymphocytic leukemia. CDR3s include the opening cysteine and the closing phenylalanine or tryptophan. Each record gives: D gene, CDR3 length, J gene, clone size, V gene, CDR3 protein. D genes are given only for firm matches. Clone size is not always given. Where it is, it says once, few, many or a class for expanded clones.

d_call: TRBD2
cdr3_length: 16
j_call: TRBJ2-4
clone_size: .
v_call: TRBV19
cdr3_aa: CASSPGTSPAKNIQYF

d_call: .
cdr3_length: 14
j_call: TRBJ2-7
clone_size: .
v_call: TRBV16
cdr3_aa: CASSTRDDRNEQYF

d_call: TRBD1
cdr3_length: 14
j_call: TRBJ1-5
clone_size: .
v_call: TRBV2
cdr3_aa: CASRKQGDSQPQHF

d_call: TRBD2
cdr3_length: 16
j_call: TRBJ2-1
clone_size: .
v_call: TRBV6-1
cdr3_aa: CASSGIAGGHYNEQFF

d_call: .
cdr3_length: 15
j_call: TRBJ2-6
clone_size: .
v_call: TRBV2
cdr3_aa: CASRPREHGANVLTF

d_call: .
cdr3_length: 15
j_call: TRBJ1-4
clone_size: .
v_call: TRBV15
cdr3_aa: CATSRDRHHVEKLFF

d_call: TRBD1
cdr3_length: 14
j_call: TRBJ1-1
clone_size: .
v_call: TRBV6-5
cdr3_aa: CASREQGAGTEAFF

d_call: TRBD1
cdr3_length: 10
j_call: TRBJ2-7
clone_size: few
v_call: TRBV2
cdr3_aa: CASSRDRELF

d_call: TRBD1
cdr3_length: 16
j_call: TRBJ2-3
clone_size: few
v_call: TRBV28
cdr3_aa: CASSLGGTGVQDTQYF

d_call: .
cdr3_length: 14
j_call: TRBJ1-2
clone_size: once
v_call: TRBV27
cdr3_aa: CASMPFGVNYGYTF

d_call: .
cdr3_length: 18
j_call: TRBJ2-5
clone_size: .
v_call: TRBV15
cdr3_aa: CATSRALGFGGREETQYF

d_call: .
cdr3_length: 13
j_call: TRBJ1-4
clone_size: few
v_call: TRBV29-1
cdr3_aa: CSVGERTNEKLFF

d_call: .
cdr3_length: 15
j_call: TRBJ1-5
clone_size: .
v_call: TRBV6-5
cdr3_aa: CASSYSTRSNQPQHF

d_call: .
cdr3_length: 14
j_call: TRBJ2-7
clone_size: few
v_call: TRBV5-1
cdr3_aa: CASSPGSNSYEQYF

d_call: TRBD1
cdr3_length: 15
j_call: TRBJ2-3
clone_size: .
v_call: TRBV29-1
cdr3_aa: CSVYNLGTGTDTQYF

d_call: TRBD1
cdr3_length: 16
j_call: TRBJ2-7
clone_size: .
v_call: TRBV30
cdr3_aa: CAWSSPGTGLYYEQYF

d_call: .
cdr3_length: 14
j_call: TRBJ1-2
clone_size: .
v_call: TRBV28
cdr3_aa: CASSLWDKNYGYTF

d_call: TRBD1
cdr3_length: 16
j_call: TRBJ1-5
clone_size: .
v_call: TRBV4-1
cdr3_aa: CASSQDRGQEYRPQHF

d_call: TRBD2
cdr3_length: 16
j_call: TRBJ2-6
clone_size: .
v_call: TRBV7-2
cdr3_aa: CASSLGGGSGANVLTF

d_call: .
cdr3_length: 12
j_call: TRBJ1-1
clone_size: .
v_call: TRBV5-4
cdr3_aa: CASTAMNTEAFF

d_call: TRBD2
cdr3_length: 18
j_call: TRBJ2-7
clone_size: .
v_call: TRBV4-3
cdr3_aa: CASSQDPPRLAASYEQYF

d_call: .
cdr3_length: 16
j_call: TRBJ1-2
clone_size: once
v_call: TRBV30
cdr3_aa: CAWSGGTKGMPYGYTF

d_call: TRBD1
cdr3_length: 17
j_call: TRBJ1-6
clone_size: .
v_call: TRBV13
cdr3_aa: CASSLLPTGGLDSPLHF

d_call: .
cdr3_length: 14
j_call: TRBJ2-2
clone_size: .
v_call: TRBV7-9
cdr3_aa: CASESTAATGELFF

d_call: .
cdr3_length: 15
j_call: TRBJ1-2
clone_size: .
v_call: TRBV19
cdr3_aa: CASRRTGSFDYGYTF

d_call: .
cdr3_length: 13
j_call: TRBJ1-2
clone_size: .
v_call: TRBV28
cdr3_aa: CASSPPVNYGYTF

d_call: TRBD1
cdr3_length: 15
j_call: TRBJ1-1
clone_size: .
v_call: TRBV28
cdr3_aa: CASSPLGQVNTEAFF

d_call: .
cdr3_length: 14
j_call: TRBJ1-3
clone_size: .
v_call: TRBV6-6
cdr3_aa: CASGSTGSGNTIYF

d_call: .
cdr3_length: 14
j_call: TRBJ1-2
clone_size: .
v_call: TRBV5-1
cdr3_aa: CASSLAGGSGGYTF

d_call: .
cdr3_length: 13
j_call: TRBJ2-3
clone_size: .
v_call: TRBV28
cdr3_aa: CASSGTGTDTQYF

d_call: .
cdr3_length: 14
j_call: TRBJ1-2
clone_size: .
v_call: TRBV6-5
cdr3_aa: CASSSSGGARGYTF

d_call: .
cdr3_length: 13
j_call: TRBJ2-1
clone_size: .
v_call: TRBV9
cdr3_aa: CASSPNVAHEQFF

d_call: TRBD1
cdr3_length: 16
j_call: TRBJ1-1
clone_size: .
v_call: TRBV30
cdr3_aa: CAWTRSPRTGNTEAFF

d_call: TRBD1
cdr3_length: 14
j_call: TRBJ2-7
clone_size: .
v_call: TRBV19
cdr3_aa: CASRTGTDGAEQYF

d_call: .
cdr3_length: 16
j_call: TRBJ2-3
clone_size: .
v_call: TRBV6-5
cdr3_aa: CASSYSSAAIPHTQYF

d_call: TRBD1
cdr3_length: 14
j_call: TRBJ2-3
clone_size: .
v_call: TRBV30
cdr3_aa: CAWSQGQGAYTQYF

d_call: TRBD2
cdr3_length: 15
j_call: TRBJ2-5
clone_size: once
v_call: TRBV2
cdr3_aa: CASSRISGRAETQYF

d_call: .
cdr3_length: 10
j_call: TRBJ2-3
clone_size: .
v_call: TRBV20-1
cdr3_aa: CSVRRDTQYF

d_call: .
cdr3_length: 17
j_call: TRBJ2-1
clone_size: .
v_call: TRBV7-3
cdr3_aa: CASSPMGPISSYNEQFF

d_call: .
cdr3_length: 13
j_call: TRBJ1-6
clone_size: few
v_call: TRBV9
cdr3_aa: CASRTDYNSPLHF

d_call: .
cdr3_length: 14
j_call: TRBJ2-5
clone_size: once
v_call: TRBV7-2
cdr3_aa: CASSFGRGQETQYF

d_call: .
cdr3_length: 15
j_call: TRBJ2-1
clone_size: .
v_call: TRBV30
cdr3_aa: CAWKATRRGGNEQFF